This note documents a single T cell receptor (beta chain) sequence. Antigen specificity is unknown. These data belong to a study of cytomegalovirus exposure and HLA in healthy donors. Findings and limits, study-wide: Investigators reported 164 TCR beta chains as tied to cytomegalovirus. Rarity characterized most TCR sequences, yet some public TCRs appeared in many donors.

Donors were drawn from the 120-subject validation cohort, separate from the approximately 680-subject first cohort. Germline CDR1 is LNHDA and CDR2 is SQIVND (reference sequence). V lost 2 bases and J 0 bases, leaving 14 bases between the germline ends. The CDR3 sequence is 16 residues long. Sequencing was performed with immunoSEQ multiplex PCR; in TCRdb, only in-frame clones are kept and a portion is missing. Here the sample spans 150,000 to 200,000 clones, around 85% being singletons. This chain joins TRBV19 and TRBJ2-7; a weak D match, TRBD2 (5 bases). This receptor was identified in a man aged 18 to 30 in good health and CMV-seropositive. Specimen: PBMCs. CDR3 residues: CASSISSGPRSYEQYF. CDR3 in DNA: TGTGCCAGTAGTATATCAAGCGGCCCTCGCTCCTACGAGCAGTACTTC.